Included here is one TCR beta chain sequence, with context. This sample was included in a study of blood T cell repertoires in COVID-19. This table comes from immunoSEQ multiplex PCR, and its TCRdb copy is limited to in-frame clones, with some not included. Of about 280,000 clones in the sample, around 85% were seen once. This clonotype was sampled from a woman aged 45-59 years who had recovered from COVID-19. Sequences were obtained from PBMCs or T cells enriched from blood (not recorded which).

CDR3 in DNA: TGTGCCAGCAGCCGGACAGTCTATGGCTACACCTTC. It is translated as CASSRTVYGYTF. V and J are TRBV14 and TRBJ1-2, with D maybe TRBD1 (6 bases). The CDR3 has 12 residues. V was cut by 4 bases and J by 4 bases, with 7 bases left in between. Germline CDR1 SGHDN, CDR2 FVKESK.